This is a list of T cell receptor beta chains from one sample in a study of blood T cell repertoires in COVID-19. Assay used: immunoSEQ multiplex PCR; TCRdb lists only in-frame clones, some missing. The profile shows more than 70,000 clones, roughly 77% of them singletons. The sequenced sample was peripheral blood. The receptors originated from a human donor in a cohort sampled during active COVID-19. CDR3s include the opening cysteine and the closing phenylalanine or tryptophan. D genes are given only for firm matches. Expanded clones get a size class; other rows say once, few or many, or leave the size out.

-,TRBV2,TRBJ2-5,TRBD2,CASTKPAGGVETQYF,TGTGCCAGCACCAAGCCGGCGGGGGGAGTTGAGACCCAGTACTTC
-,TRBV4-2,TRBJ1-1,-,CASSQGLPGDTEAFF,TGTGCCAGCAGCCAGGGGCTCCCGGGCGACACTGAAGCTTTCTTT
-,TRBV11-1,TRBJ2-2,-,CASSLTQSGTTGELFF,TGTGCCAGCAGCTTAACTCAGTCGGGTACTACCGGGGAGCTGTTTTTT
-,TRBV7-8,TRBJ2-1,TRBD2,CASSSLLGLAGDNEQFF,TGTGCCAGCAGCTCCCTGCTAGGACTAGCAGGGGACAATGAGCAGTTCTTC
-,TRBV7-9,TRBJ2-3,-,CASSLGSNSNTQYF,TGTGCCAGCAGCTTAGGATCTAACTCAAATACGCAGTATTTT
once,TRBV2,TRBJ2-1,-,CASSEARTYNEQFF,TGTGCCAGCAGTGAAGCGAGGACATACAATGAGCAGTTCTTC
-,TRBV27,TRBJ1-2,TRBD1,CASRTIGGGGYGYTF,TGTGCCAGCCGTACGATCGGAGGGGGCGGTTATGGCTACACCTTC
-,TRBV18,TRBJ2-2,-,CASSPLAANTGELFF,TGTGCCAGCTCACCACTAGCGGCGAACACCGGGGAGCTGTTTTTT
-,TRBV6-2/TRBV6-3,TRBJ1-2,-,CASSYSYREDGYTF,TGTGCCAGCAGTTACTCCTACCGAGAAGATGGCTACACCTTC
-,TRBV5-4,TRBJ2-3,TRBD1,CASSFGQGRGTDTQYF,TGTGCCAGCAGTTTCGGACAGGGCCGGGGGACAGATACGCAGTATTTT
few,TRBV7-9,TRBJ2-2,TRBD2,CASSFSGSFAGELFF,TGTGCCAGCAGCTTTAGCGGGAGCTTCGCCGGGGAGCTGTTTTTT
once,TRBV12-3/TRBV12-4,TRBJ1-2,-,CASRTRQVGGYTF,TGTGCCAGCAGAACTCGACAGGTGGGGGGCTACACCTTC
-,TRBV6-5,TRBJ2-7,-,CASKDSSYYEQYF,TGTGCCAGCAAGGACAGTTCCTACTACGAGCAGTACTTC
-,TRBV10-3,TRBJ1-5,TRBD1,CAISLTGSNQPQHF,TGTGCCATCAGTCTGACAGGGAGCAATCAGCCCCAGCATTTT
-,TRBV4-2,TRBJ1-1,-,CASSQEPGVYTEAFF,TGTGCCAGCAGCCAAGAGCCGGGGGTATACACTGAAGCTTTCTTT
-,TRBV19,TRBJ1-2,-,CASSRQKTANYGYTF,TGTGCCAGTAGTAGACAGAAGACAGCGAACTATGGCTACACCTTC
-,TRBV10-1,TRBJ2-1,-,CASSRDTSGEQFF,TGCGCCAGCAGCCGGGACACGTCCGGGGAGCAGTTCTTC
-,TRBV18,TRBJ2-7,-,CASSRDTNSYEQYF,TGTGCCAGCTCTCGGGACACAAACTCCTACGAGCAGTACTTC
-,TRBV9,TRBJ1-4,TRBD1,CASSGRLGQGREKLFF,TGTGCCAGCAGCGGGCGGCTTGGACAGGGGCGTGAAAAACTGTTTTTT
-,TRBV10-2,TRBJ2-1,TRBD2,CASSEFGGDGGVEQFF,TGCGCCAGCAGTGAGTTCGGGGGGGATGGAGGGGTTGAGCAGTTCTTC
-,TRBV6-5,TRBJ2-1,TRBD1,CASSPHRGSYNEQFF,TGTGCCAGCAGTCCCCACAGGGGCTCCTACAATGAGCAGTTCTTC
-,TRBV25-1,TRBJ2-7,TRBD2,CASSEYTAGPYEQYF,TGTGCCAGCAGTGAATACACAGCGGGACCCTACGAGCAGTACTTC
-,TRBV18,TRBJ2-7,-,CASSPSSTGKRNF,TGTGCCAGCTCCCCATCGAGCACGGGCAAGCGGAACTTC
-,TRBV15,TRBJ2-7,TRBD2,CATSILAGANEQYF,TGTGCCACCAGCATACTAGCGGGAGCAAACGAGCAGTACTTC
-,TRBV6-1,TRBJ2-3,TRBD2,CASSEAGVVDTQYF,TGTGCCAGCAGTGAGGCGGGAGTTGTAGATACGCAGTATTTT
-,TRBV7-8,TRBJ1-5,-,CASSLRAGDHRSNQPQHF,TGTGCCAGCAGCTTAAGGGCAGGGGACCACCGTAGCAATCAGCCCCAGCATTTT
-,TRBV20-1,TRBJ2-5,-,CSASGKGPKETQYF,TGCAGTGCTAGTGGAAAGGGGCCTAAAGAGACCCAGTACTTC
-,TRBV28,TRBJ1-1,-,CASSLGGVRTEAFF,TGTGCCAGCAGCCTGGGGGGGGTGAGGACTGAAGCTTTCTTT
-,TRBV9,TRBJ1-2,-,CASSPGNYGYTF,TGTGCCAGCAGTCCGGGTAACTATGGCTACACCTTC
-,TRBV6-6,TRBJ1-1,-,CASSYSGRRGTEAFF,TGTGCCAGCAGTTACTCGGGGAGGCGGGGCACTGAAGCTTTCTTT
once,TRBV7-8,TRBJ2-7,-,CASSLDRGSEQYF,TGTGCCAGCAGCTTAGACCGGGGATCCGAGCAGTACTTC
-,TRBV5-1,TRBJ2-1,TRBD2,CASGTSGSTEQFF,TGCGCCAGTGGGACTAGCGGGAGCACCGAGCAGTTCTTC
-,TRBV9,TRBJ2-5,TRBD2,CASSGEGETQYF,TGTGCCAGCAGCGGGGAGGGGGAGACCCAGTACTTC
-,TRBV5-1,TRBJ1-4,TRBD1,CASSTGDAVEKLFF,TGCGCCAGCAGTACAGGGGATGCGGTTGAAAAACTGTTTTTT
-,TRBV14,TRBJ2-3,TRBD2,CASSQGLARKTDTQYF,TGTGCCAGCAGCCAAGGACTAGCTCGTAAGACAGATACGCAGTATTTT
-,TRBV5-1,TRBJ2-5,TRBD2,CASSLKVASGNQETQYF,TGCGCCAGCAGCTTGAAGGTCGCTAGCGGGAACCAGGAGACCCAGTACTTC
-,TRBV2,TRBJ2-5,-,CASSARGRETQYF,TGTGCCAGCAGTGCCCGAGGGCGAGAGACCCAGTACTTC
few,TRBV6-4,TRBJ2-2,TRBD1,CASKTGTGEAGELFF,TGTGCCAGCAAGACCGGGACAGGGGAGGCCGGGGAGCTGTTTTTT
-,TRBV12-5,TRBJ2-1,-,CASGFVEGQRNEQFF,TGTGCTAGTGGTTTTGTGGAGGGCCAACGAAATGAGCAGTTCTTC
few,TRBV12-5,TRBJ1-6,TRBD1,CASGRTGGFSPLHF,TGTGCTAGTGGAAGGACAGGGGGTTTCTCACCCCTCCACTTT
-,TRBV7-2,TRBJ1-4,-,CASSLGGTAGNEKLFF,TGTGCCAGCAGCTTAGGGGGGACTGCCGGTAATGAAAAACTGTTTTTT
-,TRBV5-1,TRBJ2-5,-,CASSPSRQVVETQYF,TGCGCCAGCAGCCCATCTCGACAGGTTGTGGAGACCCAGTACTTC
few,TRBV7-2,TRBJ1-3,-,CASSSLTEAGNTIYF,TGTGCCAGCAGCTCCCTAACGGAGGCAGGAAACACCATATATTTT
-,TRBV28,TRBJ1-1,TRBD1,CASNQGGGRAEAFF,TGTGCCAGCAATCAAGGGGGCGGTCGCGCTGAAGCTTTCTTT
-,TRBV4-1,TRBJ1-6,-,CASSQEGSGNSPLHF,TGCGCCAGCAGCCAAGAGGGCTCGGGGAATTCACCCCTCCACTTT
-,TRBV28,TRBJ1-1,-,CASVQGRGSNTEAFF,TGTGCCAGCGTCCAAGGGAGGGGGTCGAACACTGAAGCTTTCTTT
-,TRBV2,TRBJ2-5,TRBD2,CASNVLAGETQYF,TGTGCCAGCAATGTGCTAGCGGGGGAGACCCAGTACTTC
-,TRBV6-1,TRBJ2-4,-,CASSEAAELAKNIQYF,TGTGCCAGCAGTGAAGCGGCGGAACTAGCCAAAAACATTCAGTACTTC
few,TRBV18,TRBJ2-7,-,CASSPNRDYEQYF,TGTGCCAGCTCACCGAACAGGGACTACGAGCAGTACTTC
-,TRBV18,TRBJ2-1,-,CASSPNKRDTYNEQFF,TGTGCCAGCTCACCAAATAAGCGGGACACCTACAATGAGCAGTTCTTC
-,TRBV5-1,TRBJ2-2,-,CASSTQGSGELFF,TGCGCCAGCAGCACACAGGGATCCGGGGAGCTGTTTTTT